This T cell receptor (beta chain) appears in the sequencing data of a study of T-cell reconstitution after alpha-beta-depleted transplantation in children. The authors prepared the TCRbeta library with unique molecular identifiers. Each CDR3 protein gets one entry after TCRdb re-called the PCR reads with MiXCR. The sample records 450,000 to 550,000 distinct CDR3 sequences, roughly an eighth being singletons. On this clonotype itself: What it recognizes is unknown.

The V end lost 3 bases, the J end lost 6 bases, and 8 bases lay between the germline ends. Germline V gene lookup returns CDR1 LGHNA and CDR2 YSLEER. The CDR3 spans 13 residues. Study-wide results and limits: There were some patients whose high TCRbeta diversity at day 60 came from surviving recipient T cells and thymic progenitors. Reportedly, roughly two months post-transplant, alpha-beta T cells arose from several hundred expanded graft clones. One year after transplant, T-cell counts and diversity came mostly from newly produced T cells.

The sequence was obtained from a female patient between 2 and 15 years old who had a stem cell transplant for aplastic anemia, so the T cells may come from the graft donor. The sequenced sample was PBMCs, mostly from graft donor cells, obtained 180 days after TCRalphabeta/CD19-depleted stem cell transplant. This chain uses TRBV4-3 with TRBJ2-2, with no clear D. The CDR3 bases are TGCGCCAGCAGCCAGGACGGGTCCGGGGAGCTGTTTTTT. Translation gives CASSQDGSGELFF.